This TCR beta chain was recovered during a study of spatial heterogeneity in lung cancer. Study-level findings and limits: For expanded intratumoral alpha and beta TCRs, counts tracked tumor mutation counts.

Described time point: sample taken at primary tumor resection. The donors were some 70 patients with non-small cell lung cancer that was early-stage and untreated. Germline trimming cut 3 bases from V and 6 bases from J; bases unmatched to any gene: 18. CDR1 and CDR2 (germline): MRHNA, SNTAGT. The CDR3 loop spans 20 amino acids. This clonotype was found a few times. Its antigen remains unknown. This beta chain came through as a stray read in a library set up for alpha chains, and its size says little. Single TCR cDNA molecules each had their own unique molecular identifier. TCRdb reprocessed the 5' RACE reads via MiXCR and lists one record per CDR3 protein. The sample lists 8,500 to 10,000 distinct CDR3 sequences, roughly half occurring once.

The chain uses TRBV6-4 and TRBJ1-4; 11 nucleotides agree with TRBD1. The material was lung tumor tissue, obtained at surgery. This clonotype originated in a female donor with early-stage non-small cell lung cancer. The CDR3 loop reads CASSDSKKNRDRGNDEKLFF. The CDR3 DNA follows: TGTGCCAGCAGTGATTCGAAGAAAAATAGGGACAGGGGGAATGATGAAAAACTGTTTTTT.